These 20 T cell receptor beta chains came from one sample sequenced in a study of T cells after yellow fever vaccination. TCRdb reanalysed the 5' RACE reads using MiXCR and keeps one entry per CDR3 protein. The sample records 450,000 to 600,000 distinct CDR3 sequences, about a sixth being singletons. The material sequenced was PBMCs, taken around 5 days after the first yellow fever vaccination. The receptors were gathered from a man aged 18 to 30 who received the YFV17D yellow fever vaccine.

This clonotype was counted only a few times. The V call is TRBV4-1, the J call TRBJ2-2, with 9 bases fitting TRBD2. V gave up 1 base and J gave up 4 bases; unmatched junction bases: 4. Looked up from germline, CDR1 is MGHRA and CDR2 is YSYEKL. The CDR3 extends over 16 amino acids. CDR3 amino acids: CASSQVNSGGTGELFF. The CDR3 DNA follows: TGCGCCAGCAGCCAAGTGAATAGCGGGGGCACCGGGGAGCTGTTTTTT.

The genes are TRBV5-5 and TRBJ1-4; D may be TRBD1 (6 bases). CDR3 length: 15 amino acids. The V gene lost 4 bases and the J gene lost 8 bases, with 18 bases spanning the gap. CDR1 and CDR2 from the germline V gene are SGHKS and YYEKEE (reference sequence). The CDR3 sequence: CASSPVVGAGEKLFF. The CDR3 DNA is TGTGCCAGCAGCCCGGTTGTGGGGGCAGGGGAAAAACTGTTTTTT.

The chain combines TRBV3-1 with TRBJ2-1, with 9 positions matching TRBD2. The CDR3 is 13 residues long. Looked up from germline, CDR1 is LGHDT and CDR2 is YNNKEL (reference sequence). V lost 7 bases, J lost 7 bases, and 5 bases stayed unmatched. CDR3 nucleotides: TGTGCCAGCAAACGACTAGCGGAAAATGAGCAGTTCTTC. Translation: CASKRLAENEQFF.

The rearrangement uses TRBV13 and TRBJ2-6; a weak D match, TRBD1 (5 bases). CDR1 PRHDT and CDR2 FYEKMQ come from the germline V gene (reference sequence). The CDR3 is made up of 16 amino acids. V was trimmed by 5 bases and J by 2 bases, leaving 13 bases between them. CDR3 nucleotide sequence: TGTGCCAGCAGCCCAAATCAGGGTGCTGGGGCCAACGTCCTGACTTTC. Its protein is CASSPNQGAGANVLTF.

This clonotype was found a few times. Written as DNA, the CDR3 is TGTGCCAGCAGCCCTGGGGCAGGGAGTTTCAAGGAGACCCAGTACTTC. This gives the protein CASSPGAGSFKETQYF. The rearrangement links TRBV7-2 to TRBJ2-5; D tentatively reads TRBD1 or TRBD2 (5 bases each). The germline gives CDR1 SGHTA, CDR2 FQGNSA. Trimming took 5 bases from V and 5 from J, leaving 21 bases between them. This CDR3 comprises 16 residues. Using reference TRBV7-2 and TRBJ2-5 for the parts outside the CDR3, the full variable domain is GAGVSQSPSNKVTEKGKDVELRCDPISGHTALYWYRQSLGQGLEFLIYFQGNSAPDKSGLPSDRFSAERTGGSVSTLTIQRTQQEDSAVYLCASSPGAGSFKETQYFGPGTRLLVL.

The chain is built from TRBV7-3 and TRBJ2-5; D is ambiguous. Germline loops: CDR1 SGHTA, CDR2 FQGTGA. The CDR3 is 12 amino acids. The V end was cut by 6 bases, the J end by 5 bases, with 10 bases between. CDR3: CASSPMGETQYF. The CDR3 nucleotides are TGTGCCAGCAGTCCCATGGGGGAGACCCAGTACTTC.

This chain connects TRBV10-3 to TRBJ2-7; D may match TRBD1 or TRBD2 (5 bases each). From germline, CDR1 is ENHRY and CDR2 SYGVKD. Between the trimmed V and J ends, which lost 0 bases and 2 bases, there was a span of 8 bases. This CDR3 has 14 residues. The CDR3 DNA is TGTGCCATCAGTGAGTCTCAGGGAGCCTACGAGCAGTACTTC. This encodes CAISESQGAYEQYF.

In its sample, this clonotype was seen many times. V usage is TRBV20-1 and J usage is TRBJ2-1, with TRBD1 identical over 12 bases. The CDR3 runs 13 residues. The V gene's germline CDR1 is DFQATT and CDR2 SNEGSKA (reference sequence). The J segment lost 9 bases and the V segment lost 3 bases, leaving 3 bases of the junction unmatched. Here the CDR3 reads CSASGTGGTEQFF. Written as DNA, the CDR3 is TGCAGTGCTAGTGGGACAGGGGGCACTGAGCAGTTCTTC.

This clonotype was seen a few times. The chain carries TRBV5-1 and TRBJ2-7, with D possibly TRBD1 on 8 matching bases. The CDR3 length is 18 residues. The germline CDR1 and CDR2 sequences are SGHRS and YFSETQ. Trimming shortened V by 3 bases and J by 1 base, and 23 bases separated the two germline ends. This chain's CDR3 is CASSSSNLDRGGSYEQYF. The CDR3 DNA is TGCGCCAGCAGCTCCTCAAACTTAGACAGGGGAGGGTCCTACGAGCAGTACTTC.

This clonotype was recorded at least ten times. The genes are TRBV11-3 and TRBJ1-6; D call uncertain. The ends were cut back, 2 bases at V and 7 bases at J, with 6 bases in the middle. Per germline, CDR1 SGHNT and CDR2 YENEEA. The CDR3 runs to 13 residues. The CDR3 region has the DNA TGTGCCAGCAGCTTAACACCCAATTCACCCCTCCACTTT. This sequence encodes CASSLTPNSPLHF.

The V gene is TRBV27, the J gene TRBJ1-1; no clear D. V was trimmed by 5 bases and J by 5 bases, leaving 18 bases between them. The CDR3 length is 15 residues. The germline V gene encodes CDR1 MNHEY and CDR2 SMNVEV (reference sequence). The CDR3 DNA follows: TGTGCCAGCAGTAGGTACTCCGGTCGGGGTACTGAAGCTTTCTTT. Translated, it gives CASSRYSGRGTEAFF.

This chain uses TRBV5-1 with TRBJ1-4, with a weak D call TRBD1 (5 bases). The CDR3 spans 14 residues. Trimming took 6 bases from V and 7 from J, leaving 16 bases between them. CDR1 is SGHRS, CDR2 YFSETQ, per germline. The chain's CDR3 is CASTLAGTSEKLFF. The CDR3 region has the DNA TGCGCCAGCACGCTTGCAGGGACGAGTGAAAAACTGTTTTTT.

The J gene is TRBJ1-4, the V gene TRBV7-2; D is perhaps TRBD1 (6 bases). CDR1 and CDR2 (germline): SGHTA, FQGNSA. CDR3 length: 17 residues. V was trimmed by 3 bases and J by 2 bases, leaving 16 bases between them. This CDR3 reads CASSLPSGGSTNEKLFF. The CDR3, as DNA: TGTGCCAGCAGCTTGCCCAGCGGGGGCTCCACTAATGAAAAACTGTTTTTT.

The V and J genes are TRBV10-3 and TRBJ1-3; no clear D. Per the germline V gene, CDR1 is ENHRY and CDR2 is SYGVKD. The CDR3 covers 16 residues. Between the trimmed V and J ends, which lost 3 bases and 0 bases, there was a span of 12 bases. The CDR3 DNA is TGTGCCATCAGTGAAATAACCGGACGCTCTGGAAACACCATATATTTT. Translated: CAISEITGRSGNTIYF.

This clonotype showed up just a few times. The genes are TRBV6-2 or TRBV6-3 and TRBJ1-5, with D uncertain. The germline V gene encodes CDR1 MNHEY and CDR2 SVGEGT. Trimming pared 8 bases from V and 2 bases from J, leaving 13 bases between. There are 14 residues in the CDR3. The DNA for the CDR3 is TGTGCCAGCCGGGCCCAGACGCGCAATCAGCCCCAGCATTTT. Translated, it gives CASRAQTRNQPQHF.

This sequence joins TRBV25-1 and TRBJ2-2; 7 nucleotides match TRBD1. Germline V lookup: CDR1 MGHDK, CDR2 SYGVNS. J gave up 7 bases and V 4 bases, and 15 bases lay outside the gene matches. CDR3 length: 17 residues. DNA of the CDR3: TGTGCCAGCAGTGCCTACAGAAGGACAGGACGTGACGGGGAGCTGTTTTTT. This encodes CASSAYRRTGRDGELFF. The variable domain in full, completed from reference TRBV25-1 and TRBJ2-2, reads EADIYQTPRYLVIGTGKKITLECSQTMGHDKMYWYQQDPGMELHLIHYSYGVNSTEKGDLSSESTVSRIRTEHFPLTLESARPSHTSQYLCASSAYRRTGRDGELFFGEGSRLTVL.

The gene calls are TRBV4-1 and TRBJ2-6; D gene uncertain. V dropped 6 bases and J dropped 1 base, with 10 bases sitting between them. CDR3 length: 15 amino acids. Germline V gene lookup returns CDR1 MGHRA and CDR2 YSYEKL. The CDR3 DNA sequence: TGCGCCAGCAGAGCTGCTGGATCTGGGGCCAACGTCCTGACTTTC. Amino acids: CASRAAGSGANVLTF.

The rearrangement links TRBV5-4 to TRBJ2-5; 7 positions match TRBD1. The germline V gene encodes CDR1 SGHNT and CDR2 YYREEE (reference sequence). This CDR3 has 15 residues. The J segment lost 5 bases and the V segment lost 0 bases, leaving 7 bases of the junction unmatched. CDR3 sequence: CASSLVQARGETQYF. In DNA, the CDR3 is TGTGCCAGCAGCTTGGTACAGGCCAGGGGGGAGACCCAGTACTTC.

This clonotype appeared many times. The chain carries TRBV20-1 and TRBJ1-5; TRBD1 is a possible D gene (6 bases). CDR1 and CDR2 from the germline V gene are DFQATT and SNEGSKA (reference sequence). The length of the CDR3 is 13 residues. The V gene lost 5 bases and the J gene lost 7 bases, with 15 bases spanning the gap. CDR3 bases: TGCAGTGCTTCACAGGGTCCGGGCCAGCCCCAGCATTTT. Its translation: CSASQGPGQPQHF.

V is TRBV7-2 and J is TRBJ2-1; D call uncertain. The CDR3 is made up of 16 amino acids. V was clipped by 2 bases and J by 1 base, with 12 bases between them. Germline V lookup: CDR1 SGHTA, CDR2 FQGNSA. The CDR3 loop reads CASSLFLLRSYNEQFF. DNA of the CDR3: TGTGCCAGCAGCTTATTTCTGCTTCGGTCCTACAATGAGCAGTTCTTC.